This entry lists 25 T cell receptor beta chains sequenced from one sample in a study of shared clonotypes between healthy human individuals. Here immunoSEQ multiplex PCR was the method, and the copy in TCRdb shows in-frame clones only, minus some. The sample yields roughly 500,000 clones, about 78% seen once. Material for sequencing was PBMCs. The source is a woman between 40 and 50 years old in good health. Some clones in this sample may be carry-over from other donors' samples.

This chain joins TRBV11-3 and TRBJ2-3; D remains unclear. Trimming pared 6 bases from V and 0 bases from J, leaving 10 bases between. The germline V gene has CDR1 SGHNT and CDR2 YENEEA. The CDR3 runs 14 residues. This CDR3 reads CASSRTASTDTQYF. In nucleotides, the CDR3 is TGTGCCAGCAGTCGGACGGCGAGCACAGATACGCAGTATTTT.

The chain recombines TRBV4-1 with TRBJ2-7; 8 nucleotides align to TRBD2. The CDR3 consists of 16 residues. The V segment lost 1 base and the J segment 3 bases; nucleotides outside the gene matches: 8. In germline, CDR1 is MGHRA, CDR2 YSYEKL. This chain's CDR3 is CASSQGLDGRVYEQYF. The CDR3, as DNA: TGCGCCAGCAGCCAAGGGTTGGACGGGAGGGTCTACGAGCAGTACTTC.

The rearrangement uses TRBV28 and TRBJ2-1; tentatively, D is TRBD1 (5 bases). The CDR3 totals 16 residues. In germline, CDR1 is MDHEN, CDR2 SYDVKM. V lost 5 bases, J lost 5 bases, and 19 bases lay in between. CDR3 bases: TGTGCCAGCAGTGGAAACATGGACACCCTCAACAATGAGCAGTTCTTC. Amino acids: CASSGNMDTLNNEQFF.

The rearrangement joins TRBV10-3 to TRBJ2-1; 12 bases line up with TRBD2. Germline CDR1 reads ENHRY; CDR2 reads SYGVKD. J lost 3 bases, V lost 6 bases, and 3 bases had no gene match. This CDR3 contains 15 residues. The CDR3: CAISATSGSYNEQFF. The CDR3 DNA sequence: TGTGCCATCAGCGCGACTAGCGGGAGCTACAATGAGCAGTTCTTC.

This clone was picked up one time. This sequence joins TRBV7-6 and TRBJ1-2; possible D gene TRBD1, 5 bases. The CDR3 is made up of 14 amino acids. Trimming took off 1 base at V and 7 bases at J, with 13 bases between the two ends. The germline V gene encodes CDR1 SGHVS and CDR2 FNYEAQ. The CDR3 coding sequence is TGTGCCAGCAGCTTAGTTCAGGGTGGCGCTGGCTACACCTTC. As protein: CASSLVQGGAGYTF. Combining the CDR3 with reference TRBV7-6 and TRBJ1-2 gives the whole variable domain GAGVSQSPRYKVTKRGQDVALRCDPISGHVSLYWYRQALGQGPEFLTYFNYEAQQDKSGLPNDRFSAERPEGSISTLTIQRTEQRDSAMYRCASSLVQGGAGYTFGSGTRLTVV.

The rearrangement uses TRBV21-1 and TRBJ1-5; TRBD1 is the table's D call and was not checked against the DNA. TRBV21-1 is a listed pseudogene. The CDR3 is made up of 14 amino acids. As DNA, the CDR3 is TGTGCCAGCAGCAAAAGGCAGGGTAATCAGCCCCAGCATTTT. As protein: CASSKRQGNQPQHF.

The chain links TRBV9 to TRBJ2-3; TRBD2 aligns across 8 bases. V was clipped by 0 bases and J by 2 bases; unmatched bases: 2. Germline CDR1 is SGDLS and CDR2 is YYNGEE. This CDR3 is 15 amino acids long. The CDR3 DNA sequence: TGTGCCAGCAGCGTAGGTAGCGGGGCCACAGATACGCAGTATTTT. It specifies CASSVGSGATDTQYF. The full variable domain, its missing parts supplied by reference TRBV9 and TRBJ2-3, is DSGVTQTPKHLITATGQRVTLRCSPRSGDLSVYWYQQSLDQGLQFLIQYYNGEERAKGNILERFSAQQFPDLHSELNLSSLELGDSALYFCASSVGSGATDTQYFGPGTRLTVL.

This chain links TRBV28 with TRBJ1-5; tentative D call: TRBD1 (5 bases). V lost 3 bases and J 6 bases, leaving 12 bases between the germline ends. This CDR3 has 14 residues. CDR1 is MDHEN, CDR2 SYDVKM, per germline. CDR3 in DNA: TGTGCCAGCAGTTTCCGGCAGGGACGTCAGCCCCAGCATTTT. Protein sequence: CASSFRQGRQPQHF.

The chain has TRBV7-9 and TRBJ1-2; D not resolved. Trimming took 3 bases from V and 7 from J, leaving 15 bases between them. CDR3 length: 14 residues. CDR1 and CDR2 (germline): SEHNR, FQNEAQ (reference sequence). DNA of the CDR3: TGTGCCAGCAGCTTGGGCCCGGGTTGGAGTGGCTACACCTTC. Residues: CASSLGPGWSGYTF.

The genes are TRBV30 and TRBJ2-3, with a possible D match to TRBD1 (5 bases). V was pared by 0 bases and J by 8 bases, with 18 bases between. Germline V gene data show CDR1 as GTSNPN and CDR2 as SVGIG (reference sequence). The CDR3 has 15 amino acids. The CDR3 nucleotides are TGTGCCTGGAGTGTAGGCTGGGGCCCTGGCTCTACGCAGTATTTT. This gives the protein CAWSVGWGPGSTQYF.

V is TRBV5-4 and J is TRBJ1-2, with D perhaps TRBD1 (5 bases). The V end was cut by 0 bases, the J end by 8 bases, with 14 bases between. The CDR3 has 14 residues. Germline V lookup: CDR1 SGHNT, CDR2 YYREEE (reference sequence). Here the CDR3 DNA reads TGTGCCAGCAGCTTGGTGGGGGGAGCGAGGGGCTACACCTTC. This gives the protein CASSLVGGARGYTF.

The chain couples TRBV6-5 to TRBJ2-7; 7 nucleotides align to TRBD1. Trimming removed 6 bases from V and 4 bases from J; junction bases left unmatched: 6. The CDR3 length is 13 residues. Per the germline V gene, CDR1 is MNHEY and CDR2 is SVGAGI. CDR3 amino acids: CASRERGPYEQYF. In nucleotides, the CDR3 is TGTGCCAGCAGGGAAAGGGGGCCGTACGAGCAGTACTTC.

As DNA, the CDR3 is TGTGCCAGCTCACCACAATCAGGAGATCAGCCCCAGCATTTT. Its protein is CASSPQSGDQPQHF. This chain links TRBV18 with TRBJ1-5; D uncertain. Germline CDR1 is KGHSH and CDR2 is LQKENI. CDR3 size: 14 residues. V shed 1 base and J shed 5 bases, with 9 bases lying between them.

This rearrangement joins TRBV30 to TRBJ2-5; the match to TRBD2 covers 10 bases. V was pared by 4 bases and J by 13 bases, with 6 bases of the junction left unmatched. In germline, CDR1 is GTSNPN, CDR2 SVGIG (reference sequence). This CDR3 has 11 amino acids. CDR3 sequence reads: CAWTTGTSVYF. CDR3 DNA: TGTGCCTGGACCACCGGGACTAGCGTGTACTTC.

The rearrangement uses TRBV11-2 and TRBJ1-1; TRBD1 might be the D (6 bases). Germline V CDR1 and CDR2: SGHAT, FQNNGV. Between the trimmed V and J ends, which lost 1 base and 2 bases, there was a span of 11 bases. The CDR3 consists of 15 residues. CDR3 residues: CASSLGGGGNTEAFF. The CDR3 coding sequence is TGTGCCAGCAGCTTAGGTGGGGGGGGCAACACTGAAGCTTTCTTT.

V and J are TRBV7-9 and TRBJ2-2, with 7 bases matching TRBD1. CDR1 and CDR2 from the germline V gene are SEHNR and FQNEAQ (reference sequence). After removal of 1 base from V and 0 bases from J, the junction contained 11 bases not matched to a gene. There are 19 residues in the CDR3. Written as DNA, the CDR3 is TGTGCCAGCAGCTTAGTAACGCTACACAGGGGAACGAACACCGGGGAGCTGTTTTTT. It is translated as CASSLVTLHRGTNTGELFF.

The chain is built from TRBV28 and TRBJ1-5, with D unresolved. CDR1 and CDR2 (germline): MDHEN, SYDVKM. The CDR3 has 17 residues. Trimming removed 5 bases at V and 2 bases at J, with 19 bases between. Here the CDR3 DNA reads TGTGCCAGCAGTGGTCTTGTGGGCTTTGAGGGCAATCAGCCCCAGCATTTT. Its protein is CASSGLVGFEGNQPQHF.

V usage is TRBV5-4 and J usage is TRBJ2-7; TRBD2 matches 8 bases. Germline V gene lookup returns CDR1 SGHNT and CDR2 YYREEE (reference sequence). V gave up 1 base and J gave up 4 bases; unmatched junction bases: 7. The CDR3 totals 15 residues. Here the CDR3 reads CASSLQREYRYEQYF. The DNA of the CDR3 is TGTGCCAGCAGCTTGCAGCGGGAGTATAGGTACGAGCAGTACTTC.

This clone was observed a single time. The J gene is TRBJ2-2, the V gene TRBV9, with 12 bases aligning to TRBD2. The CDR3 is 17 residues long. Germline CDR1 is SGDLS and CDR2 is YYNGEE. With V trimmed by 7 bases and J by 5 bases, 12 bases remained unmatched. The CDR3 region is CASSPGLAGSGTGELFF. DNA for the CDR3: TGTGCCAGCTCTCCGGGACTAGCGGGTTCGGGGACCGGGGAGCTGTTTTTT.

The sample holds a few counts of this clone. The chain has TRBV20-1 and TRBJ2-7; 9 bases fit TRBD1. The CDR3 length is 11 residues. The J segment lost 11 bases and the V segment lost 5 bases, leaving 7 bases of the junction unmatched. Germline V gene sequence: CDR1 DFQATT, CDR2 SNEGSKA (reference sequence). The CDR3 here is CSARTGGMEYF. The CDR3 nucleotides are TGCAGTGCTCGTACAGGGGGCATGGAGTACTTC.

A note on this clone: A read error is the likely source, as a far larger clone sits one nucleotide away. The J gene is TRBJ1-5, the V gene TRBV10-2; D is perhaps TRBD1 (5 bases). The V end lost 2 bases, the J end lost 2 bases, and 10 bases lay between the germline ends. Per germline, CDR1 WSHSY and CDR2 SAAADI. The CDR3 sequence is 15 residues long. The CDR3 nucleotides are TGCGCCAGCAGTGAGGACGGGACCCGCAATCAGCCCCAGCATTTT. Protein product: CASSEDGTRNQPQHF.

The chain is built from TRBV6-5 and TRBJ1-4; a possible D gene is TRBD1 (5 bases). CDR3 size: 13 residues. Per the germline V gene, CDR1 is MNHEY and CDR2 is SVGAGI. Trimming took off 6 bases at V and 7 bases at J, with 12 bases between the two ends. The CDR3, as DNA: TGTGCCAGCAGGAACGGGGGACGTGAAAAACTGTTTTTT. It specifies CASRNGGREKLFF.

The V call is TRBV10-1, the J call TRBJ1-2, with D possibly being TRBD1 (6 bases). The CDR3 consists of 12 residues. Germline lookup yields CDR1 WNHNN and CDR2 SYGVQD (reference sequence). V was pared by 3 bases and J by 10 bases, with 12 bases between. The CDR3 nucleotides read TGCGCCAGCAGTGATGTTAGGGACATCTACACCTTC. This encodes CASSDVRDIYTF.

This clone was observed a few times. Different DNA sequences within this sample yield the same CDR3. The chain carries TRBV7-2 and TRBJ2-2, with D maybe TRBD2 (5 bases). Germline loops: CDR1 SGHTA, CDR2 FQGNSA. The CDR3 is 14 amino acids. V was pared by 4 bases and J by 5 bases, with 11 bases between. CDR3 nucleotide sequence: TGTGCCAGCAGCTACCGGACGGGGACCGGGGAGCTGTTTTTT. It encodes CASSYRTGTGELFF.

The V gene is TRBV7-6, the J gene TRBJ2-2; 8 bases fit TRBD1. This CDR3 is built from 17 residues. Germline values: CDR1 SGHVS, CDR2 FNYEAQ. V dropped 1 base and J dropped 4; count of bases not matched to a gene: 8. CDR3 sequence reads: CASSLDQGARGTGELFF. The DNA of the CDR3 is TGTGCCAGCAGCTTAGATCAGGGGGCGCGCGGCACCGGGGAGCTGTTTTTT.